Here is one T cell receptor beta chain with its context. This clonotype was seen more than once but under ten times. There is no known antigen for this receptor. Qualities for individual bases were not recorded, and no much larger clone is one base off. This specimen belongs to a study of response to subunit inactivated influenza vaccine (dated by TCRdb to 2017 to 2018). At the level of the whole study: To follow how T cells responded to a trivalent subunit inactivated influenza vaccine, the researchers relied on deep quantitative profiling of the T cell receptor repertoire. Points the paper makes about the study in general: It was suggested by the authors that each seasonal influenza vaccination may recruit only a limited number of new T cells.

Relative to germline, V is missing 8 bases and J is missing 7 bases, with 13 bases of the junction outside any gene match. The CDR3, cysteine through phenylalanine, is 15 amino acids long. The sequence is cut down to CDR3 DNA, 45 bases in frame from base 1. The germline V gene encodes CDR1 MDHEN and CDR2 SYDVKM. Read against the paper, the sample's time point label means: 45 days after influenza vaccine administration. Library preparation was by RT-PCR. Reads for this sample came from an Illumina HiSeq 2500. TCRdb reprocessing: public reads trimmed at Q25 with fastp, clones called with MiXCR, in-frame beta chains kept. Rows are unified per CDR3 protein, each entry keeping the most common DNA and genes. Recorded for this sample are hundreds of thousands of distinct CDR3 sequences; 11% of them occurred a single time. The biggest ten clones account for more than 10% of the sample.

The sequenced sample was PBMCs from blood, obtained about 40 days after vaccination. The chain couples TRBV28 to TRBJ1-1, with TRBD1 identical over 10 junction bases. The receptor was derived from a man between 50 and 59 years old who received an inactivated influenza vaccine. Donor details come from another sample of the same person, matched by shared clones. The CDR3 protein sequence reads: CASDETGGNTYEAFF. The nucleotide sequence is TGTGCCAGCGATGAGACAGGGGGCAATACCTATGAAGCTTTCTTT.